One and the same sample provided the 7 T cell receptor beta chains below, sequenced in a study of regulatory T cells in long-lasting Graves disease (dated by TCRdb to the early 2020s). Reading the label with the study, this specimen's time point is: persistent/refractory GD, antithyroid drugs over 5 years with positive TRAb. For both TCR sequencing and RNA sequencing, RNA was extracted from PBMCs in TRIzol. The receptor library was made with multiplex PCR. Sequencing relied on an Illumina HiSeq 4000. To build TCR beta libraries, CDR3 regions were amplified by Arm-PCR using iRepertoire HTBI primers. TCRdb trimmed public reads at Q25 via fastp, called clones via MiXCR and kept in-frame beta chains. Each entry merges the rows of one CDR3 protein and shows their most common DNA and genes. The sample profile shows 400,000 or so distinct CDR3 sequences; around 21% of them were found once. 20% of the sample belongs to the ten largest clones.

Sample: peripheral blood mononuclear cells (PBMCs), taken when the disease was refractory, from a patient treated with antithyroid drugs. The source is a female donor with Graves disease.

This clonotype was observed many times. The rearrangement links TRBV2 to TRBJ2-7; no clear D. The CDR3 has 14 residues. The germline V and J ends were trimmed by 6 bases and 3 bases, with 15 bases remaining between them. CDR1 is SNHLY, CDR2 FYNNEI, per germline. The CDR3 coding sequence is TGTGCCAGCAGGGCCCAACTCAATATCTACGAGCAGTACTTC. Its translation: CASRAQLNIYEQYF.

This clonotype was seen ten or more times. This rearrangement joins TRBV7-2 to TRBJ1-1, with a tentative D call TRBD1 (5 bases). Germline loops: CDR1 SGHTA, CDR2 FQGNSA. This CDR3 is built from 12 residues. V lost 8 bases, J lost 1 base, and 8 bases lay in between. As DNA, the CDR3 is TGTGCCAGCGGACACCCGAACACTGAAGCTTTCTTT. It translates to CASGHPNTEAFF.

The CDR3 region has the DNA TGTGCCAGCAGCTCGGTTGGGGCTTCACCCCTCCACTTT. As protein: CASSSVGASPLHF. The V gene is TRBV5-6, the J gene TRBJ1-6, with D perhaps TRBD1 (5 bases). CDR1 is SGHDT and CDR2 is YYEEEE in the germline V gene. The V end was cut by 3 bases, the J end by 9 bases, with 10 bases between. The CDR3 spans 13 residues. The whole variable domain, filled in from reference TRBV5-6 and TRBJ1-6, reads DAGVTQSPTHLIKTRGQQVTLRCSPKSGHDTVSWYQQALGQGPQFIFQYYEEEERQRGNFPDRFSGHQFPNYSSELNVNALLLGDSALYLCASSSVGASPLHFGNGTRLTVT.

This clonotype was counted many times. V is TRBV29-1 and J is TRBJ1-1, with D unclear. V shed 4 bases and J shed 4 bases, with 4 bases lying between them. Germline CDR1 and CDR2: SQVTM and ANQGSEA. This CDR3 has 10 residues. The CDR3 protein is CSVGSTEAFF. The CDR3 bases are TGCAGCGTTGGTAGCACTGAAGCTTTCTTT. The full variable domain, with the rest looked up from reference TRBV29-1 and TRBJ1-1, is SAVISQKPSRDICQRGTSLTIQCQVDSQVTMMFWYRQQPGQSLTLIATANQGSEATYESGFVIDKFPISRPNLTFSTLTVSNMSPEDSSIYLCSVGSTEAFFGQGTRLTVV.

This clonotype was picked up many times. V and J are TRBV12-3 or TRBV12-4 and TRBJ2-2, with no clear D. Trimming shortened V by 11 bases and J by 3 bases, and 10 bases separated the two germline ends. The CDR3 covers 12 residues. DNA for the CDR3: TGTGCCCTCAGGCGCGACACCGGGGAGCTGTTTTTT. This sequence encodes CALRRDTGELFF.

This clonotype was seen a few times. The chain recombines TRBV4-1 with TRBJ1-5; D ambiguous. From germline, CDR1 is MGHRA and CDR2 YSYEKL. Trimming cost V 1 base and J 7 bases, with 11 bases left between them. CDR3 length: 14 amino acids. CDR3 sequence: CASSQVGVAQPQHF. DNA of the CDR3: TGCGCCAGCAGCCAAGTCGGAGTCGCCCAGCCCCAGCATTTT.

The chain is built from TRBV6-1 and TRBJ2-1; D is perhaps TRBD1 or TRBD2 (5 bases each). V gave up 6 bases and J gave up 6 bases, with 18 bases separating them. The CDR3 is 15 amino acids. Looked up from germline, CDR1 is MNHNS and CDR2 is SASEGT. CDR3 in amino acids: CASRGRTGMGNEQFF. DNA for the CDR3: TGTGCCAGCAGGGGACGGACTGGTATGGGCAATGAGCAGTTCTTC.